The T cell receptor (beta chain) described here comes from a study of beta chain features in type 1 diabetes. Study results and caveats: Over-representation of high TCR-expressing cells was a possible consequence of cDNA sequencing. Shorter TCRB CDR3s, moderately but significantly so, marked every one of the four CD4+ subsets in Type 1 diabetes patients.

This clone was counted only a few times. The target antigen is unknown. CDR1 ENHRY and CDR2 SYGVKD come from the germline V gene. The J segment lost 3 bases and the V segment lost 1 base, leaving 2 bases of the junction unmatched. This CDR3 is built from 15 residues. The study reverse transcribed the entire isolated RNA, so it sequenced expressed TCRB transcripts. Some clones are missing from TCRdb's copy, which holds only in-frame ones; the method was immunoSEQ multiplex PCR. The top ten clones hold 0.79% of a sample with approximately 16,000 clones, around 70% of them seen once. V and J are TRBV10-3 and TRBJ2-7; 11 bases map to TRBD2. The sequencing sample was made of stem cell memory CD4+ T cells from blood. This TCR came from a man aged 25 to 40 with type 1 diabetes. DNA of the CDR3: TGTGCCATCAGTGAGTTGACTAGCGGGAACTACGAGCAGTACTTC. Its translation: CAISELTSGNYEQYF.